Presented here are 32 T cell receptor beta chains from one specimen sequenced in a study of PD-L1 blockade in urothelial cancer. TCRdb's table, derived via immunoSEQ multiplex PCR, lists solely in-frame clones and lacks some. The sample has around 130,000 clones, roughly 80% seen once. The time point was: pretreatment peripheral blood. The specimen comprised PBMCs, sampled around atezolizumab (anti-PD-L1) treatment. Receptor source: a man aged 45 to 65 with urothelial cancer.

This chain links TRBV5-1 with TRBJ1-4, with a tentative D call TRBD1 (5 bases). Trimming took 4 bases from V and 2 from J, leaving 9 bases between them. This CDR3 has 14 amino acids. CDR1 is SGHRS and CDR2 is YFSETQ in the germline V gene. This CDR3 reads CASSNGGTNEKLFF. The CDR3 DNA follows: TGCGCCAGCAGCAACGGGGGTACTAATGAAAAACTGTTTTTT.

The V call is TRBV7-2, the J call TRBJ2-3; 7 positions agree with TRBD2. V lost 1 base to trimming and J lost 4 bases; unmatched junction nucleotides: 11. The CDR3 contains 17 residues. Germline lookup yields CDR1 SGHTA and CDR2 FQGNSA. The chain's CDR3 is CASSLVSAGSGADTQYF. DNA of the CDR3: TGTGCCAGCAGCTTAGTTTCAGCGGGGAGTGGCGCAGATACGCAGTATTTT. Full variable domain (rest looked up from reference TRBV7-2 and TRBJ2-3): GAGVSQSPSNKVTEKGKDVELRCDPISGHTALYWYRQSLGQGLEFLIYFQGNSAPDKSGLPSDRFSAERTGGSVSTLTIQRTQQEDSAVYLCASSLVSAGSGADTQYFGPGTRLTVL.

The V and J genes are TRBV6-5 and TRBJ1-3; perhaps TRBD1 as D (5 bases). V was trimmed by 0 bases and J by 4 bases, leaving 10 bases between them. This CDR3 has 15 amino acids. Per the germline V gene, CDR1 is MNHEY and CDR2 is SVGAGI. The CDR3 nucleotides are TGTGCCAGCAGTTACTCTAAAACAGGAGGAAACACCATATATTTT. This translates into CASSYSKTGGNTIYF.

The chain carries TRBV29-1 and TRBJ2-1; D remains ambiguous. Germline CDR1 is SQVTM and CDR2 is ANQGSEA. There are 13 residues in the CDR3. The V end was cut by 7 bases, the J end by 4 bases, with 14 bases between. The CDR3 DNA follows: TGCAGCGCCCGGGTCGGTGGGTACAATGAGCAGTTCTTC. Translated, it gives CSARVGGYNEQFF.

The chain joins TRBV12-2 to TRBJ2-5; TRBD2, the table's D call, lacks a check against the DNA. TRBV12-2 is a known pseudogene. CDR3 length: 12 amino acids. For the CDR3, the DNA is TGTGCAAGTCGCTTAGGCGAAGAGACCCAGTACTTC. This translates into CASRLGEETQYF.

Here the CDR3 reads CASSPATGAQHF. Here the CDR3 DNA reads TGTGCCAGCAGCCCGGCCACAGGGGCCCAGCATTTT. The rearrangement joins TRBV7-2 to TRBJ1-5, with TRBD1 identical over 7 bases. The CDR3 totals 12 residues. CDR1 is SGHTA and CDR2 is FQGNSA in the germline V gene. Unmatched junction bases numbered 6, after V lost 5 bases and J lost 11 bases.

This clone showed up just a few times. The gene calls are TRBV2 and TRBJ1-1; the match to TRBD1 covers 9 bases. The CDR3 is 12 residues long. Germline V CDR1 and CDR2: SNHLY, FYNNEI. With V trimmed by 4 bases and J by 8 bases, 2 bases remained unmatched. CDR3 sequence reads: CASSVGTGEAFF. DNA for the CDR3: TGTGCCAGCAGTGTTGGGACAGGGGAAGCTTTCTTT.

The V gene is TRBV19, the J gene TRBJ1-5, with 9 nucleotides matching TRBD1. CDR1 is LNHDA and CDR2 is SQIVND in the germline V gene (reference sequence). The CDR3 is made up of 13 amino acids. V shed 6 bases, J shed 7 bases, and the junction held 4 bases outside the gene matches. The CDR3 is CASRDRGGQPQHF. The CDR3 DNA reads as TGTGCCAGTAGGGACAGGGGAGGCCAGCCCCAGCATTTT.

The chain has TRBV27 and TRBJ2-1; D is ambiguous. The CDR3 runs to 16 residues. CDR1 and CDR2 from the germline V gene are MNHEY and SMNVEV (reference sequence). V was clipped by 5 bases and J by 0 bases, with 14 bases between them. CDR3 protein: CASSPRLLSSYNEQFF. Here the CDR3 DNA reads TGTGCCAGCAGTCCCCGACTCTTAAGCTCCTACAATGAGCAGTTCTTC.

V usage is TRBV7-6 and J usage is TRBJ2-5; 14 bases agree with TRBD2. V was pared by 4 bases and J by 5 bases, with 6 bases of the junction left unmatched. The CDR3 runs to 16 residues. Germline assignment: CDR1 SGHVS and CDR2 FNYEAQ. Here the CDR3 reads CASSWGTSGSLETQYF. CDR3 sequence (DNA): TGTGCCAGCAGCTGGGGGACTAGCGGGAGTCTGGAGACCCAGTACTTC.

The chain combines TRBV21-1 with TRBJ1-5; the table's D call, TRBD1, was not checked against the DNA. TRBV21-1 is deemed a pseudogene. This CDR3 spans 13 amino acids. Here the CDR3 DNA reads TGTGCCAGCAGCACAGGGTTGGGACAGCCCCAGCATTTT. Translation: CASSTGLGQPQHF.

The chain couples TRBV15 to TRBJ2-5, with 8 nucleotides matching TRBD1. CDR1 and CDR2 (germline): LNHNV, YYDKDF (reference sequence). This CDR3 is 16 amino acids long. The junction had 11 bases not matched to a gene; V was cut back by 4 bases and J by 4 bases. The CDR3 is CATSKGQGRTGETQYF. DNA for the CDR3: TGTGCCACCAGCAAAGGACAGGGTAGGACGGGAGAGACCCAGTACTTC.

The rearrangement links TRBV30 to TRBJ2-3; D ambiguous. With 4 bases removed from V and 5 bases from J, the gap between germline ends came to 13 bases. CDR1 is GTSNPN and CDR2 is SVGIG in the germline V gene (reference sequence). There are 13 residues in the CDR3. The DNA of the CDR3 is TGTGCCTGGACCATTCCCCCGGTAGATACGCAGTATTTT. As protein: CAWTIPPVDTQYF. The variable domain in full, completed from reference TRBV30 and TRBJ2-3, reads SQTIHQWPATLVQPVGSPLSLECTVEGTSNPNLYWYRQAAGRGLQLLFYSVGIGQISSEVPQNLSASRPQDRQFILSSKKLLLSDSGFYLCAWTIPPVDTQYFGPGTRLTVL.

This rearrangement joins TRBV28 to TRBJ2-1; TRBD1 matches at 8 bases. CDR3 length equals 15 residues. Trimming took 6 bases from V and 1 from J; bases not matched to a gene: 5. Germline CDR1 reads MDHEN; CDR2 reads SYDVKM. The CDR3: CASRGQEISYNEQFF. The CDR3 DNA is TGTGCCAGCAGGGGACAGGAAATTTCCTACAATGAGCAGTTCTTC.

The CDR3 is CASSPRDRDHTEAFF. The DNA for the CDR3 is TGTGCCAGCAGCCCCCGGGACAGGGATCACACTGAAGCTTTCTTT. This chain links TRBV5-4 with TRBJ1-1; 9 positions agree with TRBD1. Germline V gene data show CDR1 as SGHNT and CDR2 as YYREEE (reference sequence). The CDR3 consists of 15 residues. Trimming at V came to 4 bases and at J to 3 bases, leaving 7 bases not matched to a gene.

This chain joins TRBV5-4 and TRBJ2-3; possibly TRBD2 for D (6 bases). In germline, CDR1 is SGHNT, CDR2 YYREEE (reference sequence). V dropped 4 bases and J dropped 4 bases, with 19 bases sitting between them. The CDR3 consists of 16 residues. The CDR3 protein is CASSPDSSGPADTQYF. CDR3 DNA: TGTGCCAGCAGCCCCGACTCAAGCGGGCCGGCAGATACGCAGTATTTT.

This sequence joins TRBV9 and TRBJ2-1; 10 bases fit TRBD2. Germline V lookup: CDR1 SGDLS, CDR2 YYNGEE. The CDR3 spans 16 residues. Trimming at V came to 3 bases and at J to 3 bases, leaving 6 bases not matched to a gene. The CDR3 sequence: CASSDNLAGVYNEQFF. The DNA for the CDR3 is TGTGCCAGCAGCGATAATCTAGCGGGGGTCTACAATGAGCAGTTCTTC.

This clone has more than one count but fewer than ten. This chain joins TRBV19 and TRBJ2-2; unclear D gene. Trimming cost V 6 bases and J 8 bases, with 4 bases left between them. CDR1 and CDR2 (germline): LNHDA, SQIVND (reference sequence). The CDR3 has 10 amino acids. CDR3 sequence reads: CASSSGELFF. As DNA, the CDR3 is TGTGCCAGTAGCAGTGGGGAGCTGTTTTTT.

A single count supports this clone. The J gene is TRBJ2-5, the V gene TRBV5-1; no reliable D call. Trimming took off 4 bases at V and 5 bases at J, with 15 bases between the two ends. Per germline, CDR1 SGHRS and CDR2 YFSETQ. The CDR3 totals 14 residues. This CDR3 reads CASSPVAELETQYF. For the CDR3, the DNA is TGCGCCAGCAGCCCGGTTGCGGAGTTGGAGACCCAGTACTTC.

This chain links TRBV28 with TRBJ2-1; no definite D call. This CDR3 has 12 residues. CDR1 MDHEN and CDR2 SYDVKM come from the germline V gene. V lost 5 bases and J 5 bases, leaving 7 bases between the germline ends. CDR3 amino acids: CASSADNNEQFF. In DNA, the CDR3 is TGTGCCAGCAGTGCCGACAACAATGAGCAGTTCTTC. The whole variable domain, filled in from reference TRBV28 and TRBJ2-1, reads DVKVTQSSRYLVKRTGEKVFLECVQDMDHENMFWYRQDPGLGLRLIYFSYDVKMKEKGDIPEGYSVSREKKERFSLILESASTNQTSMYLCASSADNNEQFFGPGTRLTVL.

The chain couples TRBV11-3 to TRBJ2-3; the D is unclear. Looked up from germline, CDR1 is SGHNT and CDR2 is YENEEA. The CDR3 loop spans 14 amino acids. V gave up 1 base and J gave up 4 bases, with 9 bases separating them. CDR3 residues: CASSLGAFSDTQYF. The CDR3 nucleotides read TGTGCCAGCAGCTTAGGGGCGTTCTCAGATACGCAGTATTTT. The full variable domain, completed using reference TRBV11-3 and TRBJ2-3, is EAGVVQSPRYKIIEKKQPVAFWCNPISGHNTLYWYLQNLGQGPELLIRYENEEAVDDSQLPKDRFSAERLKGVDSTLKIQPAELGDSAVYLCASSLGAFSDTQYFGPGTRLTVL.

V and J are TRBV21-1 and TRBJ2-7; TRBD2 is the table's D call and was not checked against the DNA. TRBV21-1 is assigned pseudogene status. CDR3 length equals 15 residues. The CDR3 DNA is TGTGCCAGCAGCAAAGCGTCGAGCGGGAGGGGCGAGCAGTACTTC. Its protein product is CASSKASSGRGEQYF.

This sequence joins TRBV19 and TRBJ1-5; D is unclear. CDR3 length: 14 residues. The germline CDR1 and CDR2 sequences are LNHDA and SQIVND (reference sequence). Trimming cost V 5 bases and J 2 bases, with 10 bases left between them. CDR3 protein: CASSERYGNQPQHF. The CDR3 DNA reads TGTGCCAGTAGTGAGAGATATGGCAATCAGCCCCAGCATTTT.

The rearrangement uses TRBV7-6 and TRBJ2-2; TRBD2 is a possible D gene (6 bases). Trimming took off 3 bases at V and 6 bases at J, with 17 bases between the two ends. This CDR3 contains 16 residues. In germline, CDR1 is SGHVS, CDR2 FNYEAQ. CDR3 protein: CASSLPPGEVAGELFF. The CDR3 nucleotides read TGTGCCAGCAGCTTGCCCCCGGGAGAAGTGGCCGGGGAGCTGTTTTTT.

This clone was seen once. This rearrangement joins TRBV25-1 to TRBJ2-7; 10 nucleotides line up with TRBD2. Trimming cost V 5 bases and J 5 bases; bases outside gene matches: 9. CDR1 MGHDK and CDR2 SYGVNS come from the germline V gene. The CDR3 loop spans 15 amino acids. The CDR3 nucleotides read TGTGCCAGCAGTAAACCCGGGACTAGCGTCCACGAGCAGTACTTC. It encodes CASSKPGTSVHEQYF.

The J gene is TRBJ1-1, the V gene TRBV10-1, with D possibly being TRBD1 (6 bases). Deletions cut 4 bases from V and 4 bases from J, with 13 bases between. Germline assignment: CDR1 WNHNN and CDR2 SYGVQD (reference sequence). This CDR3 comprises 14 residues. CDR3 region: CASSVSRGGTEAFF. The CDR3 region has the DNA TGCGCCAGCAGTGTATCCAGGGGCGGCACTGAAGCTTTCTTT.

The chain recombines TRBV20-1 with TRBJ1-1; D not resolved. V was cut by 3 bases and J by 7 bases, with 9 bases left in between. The germline gives CDR1 DFQATT, CDR2 SNEGSKA (reference sequence). This CDR3 comprises 11 residues. Written as DNA, the CDR3 is TGCAGTGCTAGCTGGCAGGTTGAAGCTTTCTTT. The encoded protein is CSASWQVEAFF.

V gene TRBV19 combines with J gene TRBJ2-3; TRBD2 aligns across 12 bases. The CDR3 runs to 17 residues. The trim removed 1 base at V and 4 bases at J, leaving 6 bases unmatched. Germline values: CDR1 LNHDA, CDR2 SQIVND (reference sequence). The DNA of the CDR3 is TGTGCCAGTAGTATAGGTAGACTAGCGGGAGTCGCAGATACGCAGTATTTT. Translation gives CASSIGRLAGVADTQYF.

The CDR3 spells CASSFRGHGGYTF. CDR3 DNA: TGTGCCAGCAGTTTCAGGGGGCACGGGGGCTACACCTTC. V and J are TRBV28 and TRBJ1-2; 8 positions agree with TRBD1. V was clipped by 3 bases and J by 8 bases; unmatched bases: 5. This CDR3 spans 13 amino acids. Per germline, CDR1 MDHEN and CDR2 SYDVKM.

This chain connects TRBV4-1 to TRBJ2-2; 7 bases match TRBD1. CDR1 is MGHRA, CDR2 YSYEKL, per germline. The V segment lost 4 bases and the J segment 4 bases; nucleotides outside the gene matches: 6. This CDR3 region has 15 residues. The CDR3 DNA reads as TGCGCCAGCAGCCGGGACGGGACAGTCACCGGGGAGCTGTTTTTT. Protein: CASSRDGTVTGELFF.

The chain combines TRBV30 with TRBJ2-1, with TRBD1 matching over 8 bases. Germline CDR1 and CDR2: GTSNPN and SVGIG (reference sequence). This CDR3 comprises 15 residues. V was pared by 1 base and J by 1 base, with 3 bases of the junction left unmatched. CDR3 sequence: CAWSGWDRSYNEQFF. Here the CDR3 DNA reads TGTGCCTGGAGTGGATGGGACAGGTCCTACAATGAGCAGTTCTTC.

The V and J genes are TRBV5-4 and TRBJ2-1; no clear D gene. This CDR3 spans 14 amino acids. The germline gives CDR1 SGHNT, CDR2 YYREEE (reference sequence). Between the trimmed V and J ends, which lost 0 bases and 8 bases, there was a span of 12 bases. CDR3 region: CASSLDFAAHEQFF. DNA for the CDR3: TGTGCCAGCAGCTTGGACTTTGCTGCCCATGAGCAGTTCTTC.